A single sample gave rise to the 20 T cell receptor beta chains below, sequenced in a study of T cells after yellow fever vaccination (dated by TCRdb to about 2019). Library prep was done by 5' RACE. Sequencer: Illumina HiSeq 2500. TCRdb reran the public reads through fastp at Q25 and MiXCR, keeping productive beta chains. Every distinct CDR3 protein forms one entry, paired with its most common genes and DNA. The sample table contains 500,000 to 550,000 distinct CDR3 sequences; only one count was recorded for just over 20% of them. Together, the top ten hold about 17% of the sample. Sample treatment or condition, as interpreted from the label and publication: live attenuated yellow fever vaccine strain. The sequencing here drew on PBMCs, taken approximately 22 days after the first yellow fever vaccination. The receptors stem from a man aged 18 to 35 who received the YFV17D yellow fever vaccine.

A few counts support this clonotype. The gene calls are TRBV12-3 or TRBV12-4 and TRBJ2-3; D possibly corresponds to TRBD2 (6 bases). The CDR3 contains 12 residues. V was shortened by 5 bases and J by 6 bases, with 9 bases between the two germline ends. Here the CDR3 DNA reads TGTGCCAGCAGTGAGCGGGCCGATACGCAGTATTTT. Protein product: CASSERADTQYF.

Ten or more counts support this clonotype. The rearrangement links TRBV5-6 to TRBJ2-7; no definite D call. This CDR3 has 12 amino acids. CDR1 is SGHDT and CDR2 is YYEEEE in the germline V gene. Trimming took off 2 bases at V and 3 bases at J, with 6 bases between the two ends. The CDR3 is CASSFSDYEQYV. CDR3 DNA sequence: TGTGCCAGCAGCTTCTCGGACTACGAGCAGTACGTC.

The J gene is TRBJ2-3, the V gene TRBV12-3 or TRBV12-4, with D perhaps given as TRBD1 or TRBD2 (5 bases each). V was pared by 2 bases and J by 2 bases, with 17 bases between. This CDR3 comprises 17 residues. The CDR3 here is CASSLIGTVFFTDTQYF. In DNA form, the CDR3 reads TGTGCCAGCAGTTTAATTGGGACGGTGTTTTTCACAGATACGCAGTATTTT.

The genes are TRBV20-1 and TRBJ1-5, with D possibly TRBD1 on 6 matching bases. Germline CDR1 is DFQATT and CDR2 is SNEGSKA (reference sequence). V was trimmed by 6 bases and J by 8 bases, leaving 11 bases between them. The CDR3 covers 11 residues. The CDR3 loop is CSAGHPKPQHF. The DNA for the CDR3 is TGCAGTGCGGGACATCCTAAGCCCCAGCATTTT.

This clonotype was recorded at least ten times. V is TRBV4-1 and J is TRBJ2-4; D is unclear. V was pared by 2 bases and J by 6 bases, with 14 bases between. CDR1 and CDR2 (germline): MGHRA, YSYEKL. This CDR3 is built from 15 residues. This chain's CDR3 is CASSQIPSMGNIQYF. CDR3 in DNA: TGCGCCAGCAGCCAAATCCCGTCTATGGGAAACATTCAGTACTTC.

V usage is TRBV5-1 and J usage is TRBJ2-3; D is unclear. The V gene's germline CDR1 is SGHRS and CDR2 YFSETQ. CDR3 length equals 18 residues. The V end lost 4 bases, the J end lost 0 bases, and 21 bases lay between the germline ends. The CDR3 nucleotides are TGCGCCAGCAGCGTTGGATGGGTCGTCGGACCTAGCACAGATACGCAGTATTTT. Translation: CASSVGWVVGPSTDTQYF.

The V and J genes are TRBV5-1 and TRBJ2-2; possibly TRBD2 for D (5 bases). CDR1 and CDR2 (germline): SGHRS, YFSETQ. V was cut by 0 bases and J by 2 bases, with 11 bases left in between. The CDR3 is made up of 16 amino acids. CDR3 DNA: TGCGCCAGCAGCTTGGTCTTGTGGACTAACACCGGGGAGCTGTTTTTT. Its protein is CASSLVLWTNTGELFF.

The chain has TRBV15 and TRBJ2-7; D gene unclear. The V end lost 1 base, the J end lost 0 bases, and 7 bases lay between the germline ends. CDR1 LNHNV and CDR2 YYDKDF come from the germline V gene (reference sequence). The CDR3 runs to 14 residues. The CDR3 here is CATSRVTTSYEQYF. The CDR3, as DNA: TGTGCCACCAGCAGAGTGACGACCTCCTACGAGCAGTACTTC. Full variable domain (missing parts from reference TRBV15 and TRBJ2-7): DAMVIQNPRYQVTQFGKPVTLSCSQTLNHNVMYWYQQKSSQAPKLLFHYYDKDFNNEADTPDNFQSRRPNTSFCFLDIRSPGLGDTAMYLCATSRVTTSYEQYFGPGTRLTVT.

The gene calls are TRBV12-3 or TRBV12-4 and TRBJ1-2, with TRBD1 matching over 10 bases. The CDR3 spans 15 residues. J lost 4 bases, V lost 4 bases, and 6 bases had no gene match. The CDR3 sequence: CASSWTGTGAYGYTF. In nucleotides, the CDR3 is TGTGCCAGCAGTTGGACCGGGACAGGGGCCTATGGCTACACCTTC.

The chain recombines TRBV19 with TRBJ2-2, with D perhaps TRBD1 (7 bases). Per germline, CDR1 LNHDA and CDR2 SQIVND (reference sequence). Trimming cost V 9 bases and J 4 bases, with 15 bases left between them. This CDR3 spans 14 amino acids. CDR3: CASGAQGGTGELFF. The CDR3 region has the DNA TGTGCCAGCGGAGCCCAGGGGGGCACCGGGGAGCTGTTTTTT.

The chain recombines TRBV7-9 with TRBJ2-7; no clear D. Germline values: CDR1 SEHNR, CDR2 FQNEAQ (reference sequence). CDR3 length: 13 residues. Deletions cut 3 bases from V and 3 bases from J, with 9 bases between. The CDR3, as DNA: TGTGCCAGCAGCTTCCCTGGGAACTACGAGCAGTACTTC. Amino acids: CASSFPGNYEQYF.

Comments on this clonotype: The CDR3 end shows no conserved phenylalanine or tryptophan, and so a read error is likely. The chain is built from TRBV20-1 and TRBJ2-4; D is possibly TRBD1 or TRBD2 (5 bases each). This CDR3 region has 15 residues. V was cut by 3 bases and J by 0 bases, with 12 bases left in between. Germline CDR1 reads DFQATT; CDR2 reads SNEGSKA (reference sequence). CDR3 DNA: TGCAGTGCTAGTGGGACGCTTCTAGCCAAAAACATTCAGTACTTA. Protein product: CSASGTLLAKNIQYL.

This clonotype was seen at least ten times. The V and J genes are TRBV5-1 and TRBJ2-7, with D perhaps given as TRBD1 or TRBD2 (7 bases each). Germline V gene data show CDR1 as SGHRS and CDR2 as YFSETQ. This CDR3 is built from 13 residues. Trimming left V 1 base short and J 7 bases short, with 12 bases between. CDR3 in amino acids: CASSLIRGGEQYV. The CDR3 region has the DNA TGCGCCAGCAGCTTGATCAGGGGGGGGGAGCAGTACGTC.

This clonotype was seen only a few times. V and J are TRBV5-6 and TRBJ2-3, with D unresolved. The V gene's germline CDR1 is SGHDT and CDR2 YYEEEE. V dropped 3 bases and J dropped 2 bases, with 10 bases sitting between them. CDR3 size: 14 residues. CDR3 bases: TGTGCCAGCAGCTACGGAAGGGCCACAGATACGCAGTATTTT. This gives the protein CASSYGRATDTQYF. Based on the CDR3 plus reference TRBV5-6 and TRBJ2-3, the full variable domain is DAGVTQSPTHLIKTRGQQVTLRCSPKSGHDTVSWYQQALGQGPQFIFQYYEEEERQRGNFPDRFSGHQFPNYSSELNVNALLLGDSALYLCASSYGRATDTQYFGPGTRLTVL.

Only a few counts were recorded for this clonotype. The rearrangement joins TRBV12-3 or TRBV12-4 to TRBJ1-1, with D perhaps TRBD1 (6 bases). Trimming shortened V by 6 bases and J by 5 bases, and 16 bases separated the two germline ends. There are 14 residues in the CDR3. The CDR3: CASRSQGLWTEAFF. As DNA, the CDR3 is TGTGCCAGCAGGTCCCAGGGGCTCTGGACTGAAGCTTTCTTT.

The DNA of the CDR3 is TGTGCCAGCAGTCCCCGGACAGGGCTCAGGGAGACCCAGTACTTC. Amino acid sequence: CASSPRTGLRETQYF. The J gene is TRBJ2-5, the V gene TRBV12-3 or TRBV12-4; the match to TRBD1 covers 8 bases. The CDR3 spans 15 residues. V dropped 5 bases and J dropped 5; count of bases not matched to a gene: 10.

This clonotype was observed a few times. The chain couples TRBV7-9 to TRBJ1-2; D ambiguous. The CDR3 is 14 amino acids. Between the trimmed V and J ends, which lost 1 base and 2 bases, there was a span of 8 bases. Germline V CDR1 and CDR2: SEHNR, FQNEAQ (reference sequence). CDR3 in DNA: TGTGCCAGCAGCTTAGATACAGTAAACTATGGCTACACCTTC. It codes for CASSLDTVNYGYTF.

There are a few counts of this clonotype. The V call is TRBV7-6, the J call TRBJ1-6; D uncertain. CDR3 size: 15 residues. Germline V gives CDR1 SGHVS, CDR2 FNYEAQ. V lost 2 bases to trimming and J lost 10 bases, with 15 bases between them. The CDR3 protein is CASSLLGRGNSPLHF. DNA for the CDR3: TGTGCCAGCAGCTTACTGGGGAGAGGTAACTCACCCCTCCACTTT.

The chain couples TRBV12-5 to TRBJ2-1; D assignment may be TRBD1 or TRBD2 (5 bases each). This CDR3 region has 15 residues. The V end lost 5 bases, the J end lost 7 bases, and 18 bases lay between the germline ends. Germline CDR1 LGHNT, CDR2 FRNRAP. The CDR3 region has the DNA TGTGCTAGTGGTCTCGCCCGCGAGGGACGGAATGAGCAGTTCTTC. This encodes CASGLAREGRNEQFF.

This clonotype was detected a few times. This chain joins TRBV7-9 and TRBJ2-3; 8 positions match TRBD1. Germline values: CDR1 SEHNR, CDR2 FQNEAQ (reference sequence). Trimming at V came to 5 bases and at J to 6 bases, leaving 10 bases not matched to a gene. The CDR3 runs 15 residues. DNA of the CDR3: TGTGCCAGCAGCGAAAGCCAGGGGGCGCGGGATACGCAGTATTTT. It codes for CASSESQGARDTQYF.